Reported below is one TCR beta chain. The antigen remains unidentified. CDR3 regions were amplified by Arm-PCR using iRepertoire HTBI primers to build TCR beta libraries. TCRdb fed the multiplex PCR reads into MiXCR, producing one record per CDR3 protein. The sample lists roughly 530,000 distinct CDR3 sequences; around 16% were seen once. The data were obtained in a study of regulatory T cells in long-lasting Graves disease. Time point described: newly diagnosed GD, antithyroid drugs for less than 3 months. PBMC-extracted RNA yielded the TCR library. General study points: A limited number of samples was an acknowledged limitation.

The CDR3 loop spans 13 amino acids. CDR1 is SGHTA and CDR2 is FQGTGA in the germline V gene. Deletions cut 5 bases from V and 3 bases from J, with 10 bases between. Separately, the same data were catalogued under a study of T cells in Graves' hyperthyroidism and ophthalmopathy. That work contributes: Lactation, pregnancy, other autoimmune disease or uncontrolled infection led to exclusion of patients.

The chain links TRBV7-3 to TRBJ1-1; D is unresolved. The sequence was obtained from a woman aged 40-60 years with Graves disease. The material sequenced was peripheral blood mononuclear cells (PBMCs), taken at new diagnosis, from a patient treated with antithyroid drugs. The CDR3 loop reads CASSPAPDTEAFF. CDR3 DNA sequence: TGTGCCAGCAGCCCTGCCCCGGACACTGAAGCTTTCTTT.